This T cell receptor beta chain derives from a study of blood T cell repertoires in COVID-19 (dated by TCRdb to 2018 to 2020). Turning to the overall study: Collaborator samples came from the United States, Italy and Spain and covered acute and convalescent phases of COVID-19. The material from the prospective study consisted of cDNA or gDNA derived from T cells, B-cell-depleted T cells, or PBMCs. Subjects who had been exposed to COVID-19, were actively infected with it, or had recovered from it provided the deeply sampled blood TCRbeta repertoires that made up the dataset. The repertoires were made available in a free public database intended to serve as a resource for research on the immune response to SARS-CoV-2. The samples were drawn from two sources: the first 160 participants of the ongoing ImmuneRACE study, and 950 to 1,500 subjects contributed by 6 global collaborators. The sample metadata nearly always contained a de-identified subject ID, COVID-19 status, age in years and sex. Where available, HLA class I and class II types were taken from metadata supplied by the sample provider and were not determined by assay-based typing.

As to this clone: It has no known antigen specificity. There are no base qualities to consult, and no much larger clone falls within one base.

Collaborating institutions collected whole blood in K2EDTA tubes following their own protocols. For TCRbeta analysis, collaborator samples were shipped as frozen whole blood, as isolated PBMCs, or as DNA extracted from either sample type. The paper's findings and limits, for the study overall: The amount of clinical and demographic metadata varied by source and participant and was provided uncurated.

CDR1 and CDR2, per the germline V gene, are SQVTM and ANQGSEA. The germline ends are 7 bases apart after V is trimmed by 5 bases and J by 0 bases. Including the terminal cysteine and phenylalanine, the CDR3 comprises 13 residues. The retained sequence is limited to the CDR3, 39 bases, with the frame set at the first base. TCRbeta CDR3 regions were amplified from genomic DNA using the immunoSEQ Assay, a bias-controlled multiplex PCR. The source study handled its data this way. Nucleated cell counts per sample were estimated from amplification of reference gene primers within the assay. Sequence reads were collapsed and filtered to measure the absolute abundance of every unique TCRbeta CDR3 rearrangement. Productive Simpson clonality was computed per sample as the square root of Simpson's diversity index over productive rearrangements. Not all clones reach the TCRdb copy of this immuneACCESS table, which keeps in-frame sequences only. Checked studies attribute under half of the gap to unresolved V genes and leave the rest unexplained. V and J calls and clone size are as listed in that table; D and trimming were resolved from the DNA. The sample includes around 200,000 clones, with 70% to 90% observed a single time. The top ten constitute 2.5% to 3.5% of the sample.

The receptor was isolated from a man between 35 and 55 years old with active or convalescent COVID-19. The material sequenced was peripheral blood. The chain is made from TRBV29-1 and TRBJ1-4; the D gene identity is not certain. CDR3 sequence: CSVTGATNEKLFF. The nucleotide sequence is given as TGCAGCGTTACGGGTGCAACTAATGAAAAACTGTTTTTT.